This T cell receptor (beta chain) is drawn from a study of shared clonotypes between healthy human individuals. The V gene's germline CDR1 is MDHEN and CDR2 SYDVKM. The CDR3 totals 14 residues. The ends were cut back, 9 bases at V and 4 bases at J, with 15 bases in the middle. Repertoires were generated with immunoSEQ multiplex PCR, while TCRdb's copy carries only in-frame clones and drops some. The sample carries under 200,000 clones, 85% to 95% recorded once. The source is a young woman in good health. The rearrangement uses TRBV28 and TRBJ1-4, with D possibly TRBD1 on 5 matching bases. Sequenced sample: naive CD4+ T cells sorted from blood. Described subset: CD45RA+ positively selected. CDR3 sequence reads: CASSLGDGNEKLFF. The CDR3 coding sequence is TGTGCCAGTTCCTTGGGGGACGGTAATGAAAAACTGTTTTTT.